The entry below gives a single T cell receptor beta chain sequence along with its context. As yet, its antigen is unknown. This sample was included in a study of shared clonotypes between healthy human individuals. Study-level points and caveats: Non-shared clonotypes showed lower generation probabilities than clonotypes common to all four donors.

The table came from immunoSEQ multiplex PCR; TCRdb's copy has only in-frame clones and leaves some out. Seen here are over 1.4 million clones, roughly 96% observed once, and the top ten hold approximately 1%. Germline assignment: CDR1 KGHSH and CDR2 LQKENI. J gave up 1 base and V 1 base, and 3 bases lay outside the gene matches. The CDR3 is 16 amino acids. The receptor was isolated from a man aged 25-40 years in good health. V usage is TRBV18 and J usage is TRBJ1-1; 10 bases line up with TRBD1. Sequencing was carried out using naive CD4+ T cells sorted from blood. Subset indicated: CD45RA+ positively selected. CDR3 sequence: CASSPRTGGWNTEAFF. DNA for the CDR3: TGTGCCAGCTCACCACGGACAGGGGGGTGGAACACTGAAGCTTTCTTT.